Only one count was recorded for the clone carrying this T cell receptor beta chain. These data originate in a study of blood T cell repertoires in COVID-19. At the level of the study: Collection of acute and convalescent COVID-19 samples took place in the United States, Italy and Spain. Sample material is recorded as cDNA or gDNA derived from T cells, B-cell-depleted T cells, or PBMCs.

Source study methods: Scientists estimated how many nucleated cells there were by amplifying reference gene primers. Clones were sequenced by immunoSEQ multiplex PCR, and TCRdb holds only the in-frame ones, with some missing. The V and J calls and clone size are taken from that table; D and trimming were inferred from the DNA. The data hold roughly 180,000 clones, with 80% to 90% observed a single time. Trimming cost V 0 bases and J 8 bases; bases outside gene matches: 14. The CDR3 has 17 residues. In germline, CDR1 is SQVTM, CDR2 ANQGSEA. The sample comprised peripheral blood. The V and J genes are TRBV29-1 and TRBJ2-1, with 9 bases matching TRBD1. The receptor was isolated from a man in his fifties or sixties with acute or convalescent COVID-19. The CDR3 loop reads CSVEDLNTGGFSYEQFF. CDR3 DNA: TGCAGCGTTGAAGATCTGAACACAGGGGGCTTTTCCTATGAGCAGTTCTTC.